Listed below are T cell receptor beta chains from one sample, sequenced in a study of blood T cell repertoires in COVID-19. TCRdb's copy holds only in-frame clones and misses some; the assay was immunoSEQ multiplex PCR. This table holds some 180,000 clones, 84% found once. Sequenced: peripheral blood. The receptors come from a human donor in a cohort sampled during active COVID-19. Each CDR3 is given with its conserved first and last residue. The order of the fields is J gene, V gene, D gene, CDR3 length, clone size, CDR3 protein, CDR3 DNA. D genes are given only for firm matches. Expanded clones are given a class, and other clones once, few, many or no size at all.

J: TRBJ2-5; V: TRBV6-1; D: TRBD1; length: 16; size: NA; CDR3: CASSGLGTGGGETQYF; DNA: TGTGCCAGCAGTGGCCTCGGGACAGGGGGCGGAGAGACCCAGTACTTC
J: TRBJ2-6; V: TRBV3-1/TRBV3-2; D: TRBD2; length: 20; size: NA; CDR3: CASSQRASGSSRSGANVLTF; DNA: TGTGCCAGCAGCCAGAGGGCTAGCGGGAGCAGTAGGTCTGGGGCCAACGTCCTGACTTTC
J: TRBJ1-6; V: TRBV7-6; D: NA; length: 16; size: NA; CDR3: CASSLGTRGYNSPLHF; DNA: TGTGCCAGCAGCTTAGGGACTCGCGGCTATAATTCACCCCTCCACTTT
J: TRBJ2-7; V: TRBV5-5; D: NA; length: 13; size: once; CDR3: CASSLAGEYEQYF; DNA: TGTGCCAGCAGCTTGGCCGGGGAGTACGAGCAGTACTTC
J: TRBJ2-7; V: TRBV21-1; D: NA; length: 19; size: NA; CDR3: CASSRTTGGKTFYSYEQYF; DNA: TGTGCCAGCAGCCGCACCACAGGTGGAAAAACCTTTTACTCCTACGAGCAGTACTTC
J: TRBJ2-3; V: TRBV11-2; D: NA; length: 14; size: NA; CDR3: CASSLGQITDTQYF; DNA: TGTGCCAGCAGCCTCGGACAGATCACAGATACGCAGTATTTT
J: TRBJ2-7; V: TRBV6-2/TRBV6-3; D: TRBD1; length: 16; size: NA; CDR3: CASSYSPDRGIYEQYF; DNA: TGTGCCAGCAGTTACTCCCCGGACAGGGGAATCTACGAGCAGTACTTC
J: TRBJ1-3; V: TRBV7-2; D: TRBD1; length: 18; size: NA; CDR3: CASSLVRIDRGGGNTIYF; DNA: TGTGCCAGCAGCTTAGTTCGTATAGACAGGGGAGGGGGAAACACCATATATTTT
J: TRBJ1-1; V: TRBV19; D: TRBD1; length: 14; size: NA; CDR3: CASSLRGANTEAFF; DNA: TGTGCCAGTAGTCTCAGGGGGGCGAACACTGAAGCTTTCTTT
J: TRBJ1-1; V: TRBV5-1; D: NA; length: 11; size: NA; CDR3: CASTGNTEAFF; DNA: TGCGCCAGCACAGGGAACACTGAAGCTTTCTTT
J: TRBJ2-2; V: TRBV19; D: NA; length: 14; size: once; CDR3: CASKSQGTTGELFF; DNA: TGTGCCAGTAAATCCCAGGGGACCACCGGGGAGCTGTTTTTT
J: TRBJ2-5; V: TRBV19; D: NA; length: 13; size: NA; CDR3: CASSRTRQETQYF; DNA: TGTGCCAGTAGCCGGACACGTCAAGAGACCCAGTACTTC
J: TRBJ2-1; V: TRBV3-1/TRBV3-2; D: TRBD2; length: 23; size: once; CDR3: CASSQDFPVGLAGGKSSYNEQFF; DNA: TGTGCCAGCAGCCAAGATTTCCCCGTGGGACTAGCGGGGGGCAAGAGCTCCTACAATGAGCAGTTCTTC
J: TRBJ2-2; V: TRBV7-7; D: NA; length: 14; size: NA; CDR3: CASSAGTSTGELFF; DNA: TGTGCTAGCAGCGCCGGGACATCCACCGGGGAGCTGTTTTTT
J: TRBJ2-7; V: TRBV27; D: NA; length: 13; size: NA; CDR3: CASTTGIGNEQYF; DNA: TGTGCCAGCACCACAGGGATCGGGAACGAGCAGTACTTC
J: TRBJ2-7; V: TRBV19; D: TRBD1; length: 17; size: NA; CDR3: CASSPNVFGTVPYEQYF; DNA: TGTGCCAGTAGTCCGAACGTATTCGGGACAGTTCCCTACGAGCAGTACTTC
J: TRBJ1-1; V: TRBV11-2; D: NA; length: 13; size: once; CDR3: CASSWGEGAEAFF; DNA: TGTGCCAGCAGCTGGGGAGAGGGGGCTGAAGCTTTCTTT
J: TRBJ1-1; V: TRBV7-9; D: NA; length: 11; size: few; CDR3: CASSPQGEAFF; DNA: TGTGCCAGCAGCCCACAGGGTGAAGCTTTCTTT
J: TRBJ1-1; V: TRBV5-1; D: TRBD1; length: 14; size: NA; CDR3: CASSSGQVNTEAFF; DNA: TGCGCCAGCAGCTCGGGACAGGTGAACACTGAAGCTTTCTTT
J: TRBJ1-2; V: TRBV19; D: NA; length: 12; size: NA; CDR3: CASNRQGISYTF; DNA: TGTGCCAGTAACAGGCAGGGGATCTCCTACACCTTC
J: TRBJ1-1; V: TRBV2; D: NA; length: 13; size: NA; CDR3: CASRLGRDLEAFF; DNA: TGTGCCAGCAGGCTTGGGAGGGATTTGGAAGCTTTCTTT
J: TRBJ2-1; V: TRBV5-1; D: TRBD1; length: 14; size: NA; CDR3: CASSLPSGGNEQFF; DNA: TGCGCCAGCAGCTTGCCCTCAGGGGGCAATGAGCAGTTCTTC
J: TRBJ2-1; V: TRBV5-4; D: TRBD2; length: 18; size: NA; CDR3: CASSLAGKRGGVYNEQFF; DNA: TGTGCCAGCAGCTTGGCCGGCAAGCGGGGGGGCGTCTACAATGAGCAGTTCTTC
J: TRBJ1-1; V: TRBV11-2; D: NA; length: 15; size: few; CDR3: CASSLDRATRLEAFF; DNA: TGTGCCAGCAGCTTAGACAGGGCGACTCGGTTAGAAGCTTTCTTT
J: TRBJ1-4; V: TRBV19; D: NA; length: 14; size: NA; CDR3: CASTSLGGDEKLFF; DNA: TGTGCCAGTACCTCACTCGGCGGGGATGAAAAACTGTTTTTT
J: TRBJ1-3; V: TRBV3-1/TRBV3-2; D: NA; length: 17; size: NA; CDR3: CASSQEPLQGSGNTIYF; DNA: TGTGCCAGCAGCCAAGAACCGCTGCAGGGAAGTGGAAACACCATATATTTT
J: TRBJ1-2; V: TRBV5-1; D: NA; length: 14; size: NA; CDR3: CASSLAQGGYGYTF; DNA: TGCGCCAGCAGCTTGGCCCAGGGAGGCTATGGCTACACCTTC
J: TRBJ2-2; V: TRBV5-1; D: TRBD2; length: 18; size: NA; CDR3: CASSLASGGARNTGELFF; DNA: TGCGCCAGCAGCTTGGCTTCGGGGGGGGCGAGGAACACCGGGGAGCTGTTTTTT
J: TRBJ2-7; V: TRBV6-5; D: TRBD2; length: 14; size: NA; CDR3: CASSRSGGGGEQYF; DNA: TGTGCCAGCAGTAGGTCGGGGGGGGGAGGCGAGCAGTACTTC
J: TRBJ2-1; V: TRBV11-2; D: NA; length: 17; size: NA; CDR3: CASSQGSALRSYNEQFF; DNA: TGTGCCAGCAGCCAGGGGTCAGCGTTACGCTCCTACAATGAGCAGTTCTTC
J: TRBJ2-1; V: TRBV12-3/TRBV12-4; D: NA; length: 13; size: NA; CDR3: CASSLGGHEKQFF; DNA: TGTGCCAGCAGTTTAGGGGGACATGAGAAGCAGTTCTTC
J: TRBJ2-7; V: TRBV27; D: TRBD1; length: 17; size: once; CDR3: CASSSQDRGTLPYEQYF; DNA: TGTGCCAGCAGTTCCCAAGACAGGGGGACCTTACCCTACGAGCAGTACTTC
J: TRBJ2-7; V: TRBV5-1; D: NA; length: 15; size: NA; CDR3: CASSFGGDASYEQYF; DNA: TGCGCCAGCAGCTTCGGCGGGGACGCTTCCTACGAGCAGTACTTC
J: TRBJ1-2; V: TRBV10-3; D: NA; length: 12; size: NA; CDR3: CAISDPGYGYTF; DNA: TGTGCCATCAGTGATCCGGGCTATGGCTACACCTTC
J: TRBJ2-3; V: TRBV9; D: NA; length: 15; size: NA; CDR3: CASSVGHLRRDTQYF; DNA: TGTGCCAGCAGCGTAGGCCACCTGCGGAGAGATACGCAGTATTTT
J: TRBJ2-3; V: TRBV9; D: NA; length: 16; size: few; CDR3: CASSVGGHLFTDTQYF; DNA: TGTGCCAGCAGCGTAGGTGGACACCTATTCACAGATACGCAGTATTTT
J: TRBJ2-7; V: TRBV4-1; D: NA; length: 14; size: NA; CDR3: CASSQVAGTYEQYF; DNA: TGCGCCAGCAGCCAAGTAGCCGGAACCTACGAGCAGTACTTC
J: TRBJ1-1; V: TRBV19; D: NA; length: 11; size: NA; CDR3: CASTLNTEAFF; DNA: TGTGCCAGTACTCTGAACACTGAAGCTTTCTTT
J: TRBJ1-3; V: TRBV4-1; D: NA; length: 17; size: NA; CDR3: CASSPMGGPFSGNTIYF; DNA: TGCGCCAGCAGCCCCATGGGGGGTCCGTTCTCTGGAAACACCATATATTTT
J: TRBJ1-4; V: TRBV5-1; D: TRBD1; length: 15; size: NA; CDR3: CASSSTGTGGEKLFF; DNA: TGCGCCAGCAGCTCCACCGGGACAGGAGGGGAAAAACTGTTTTTT
J: TRBJ1-5; V: TRBV7-9; D: TRBD1; length: 12; size: NA; CDR3: CASSPLGQAANF; DNA: TGTGCCAGCAGCCCTCTTGGACAGGCGGCGAATTTT
J: TRBJ1-2; V: TRBV6-1; D: NA; length: 13; size: once; CDR3: CASSEGGGYGYTF; DNA: TGTGCCAGCAGTGAAGGGGGGGGCTATGGCTACACCTTC
J: TRBJ1-5; V: TRBV19; D: TRBD1; length: 16; size: few; CDR3: CASSMLEQGLYQPQHF; DNA: TGTGCCAGTAGTATGTTAGAACAGGGGTTGTATCAGCCCCAGCATTTT
J: TRBJ2-7; V: TRBV10-2; D: NA; length: 13; size: NA; CDR3: CASRGPPAGEQYF; DNA: TGCGCCAGCAGAGGACCCCCGGCGGGCGAGCAGTACTTC
J: TRBJ2-7; V: TRBV18; D: TRBD1; length: 17; size: NA; CDR3: CASSPPRGRQGFNEQYF; DNA: TGTGCCAGCTCACCACCGAGGGGGAGACAGGGGTTCAACGAGCAGTACTTC
J: TRBJ1-1; V: TRBV5-1; D: NA; length: 13; size: NA; CDR3: CASSSGTPSEAFF; DNA: TGCGCCAGCAGCTCCGGGACACCCAGTGAAGCTTTCTTT
J: TRBJ2-1; V: TRBV2; D: NA; length: 10; size: NA; CDR3: CASSIYEQFF; DNA: TGTGCCAGCAGTATCTATGAGCAGTTCTTC
J: TRBJ2-7; V: TRBV6-6; D: NA; length: 15; size: few; CDR3: CASSRPLATAREQYF; DNA: TGTGCCAGCAGCAGGCCGCTAGCGACTGCCCGCGAGCAGTACTTC